This T cell receptor (beta chain) was recorded in a study of T cell clonality in common variable immunodeficiency. Overall study findings and caveats: Patient heterogeneity in the CVID cohort limited correlations between repertoire features and clinical complications. Fewer deletions and N-nucleotide insertions were reportedly seen in common variable immunodeficiency TCR beta sequences.

Each donor provided roughly 4.5 to 8 ml of heparinized whole blood. Method: immunoSEQ multiplex PCR; TCRdb's copy keeps in-frame clones and lacks some. This record lists 50,000 to 65,000 clones, none seen once only, and the top ten clones contain 1.7%. In its sample, this clone was seen many times. What it binds is unknown. The read gets to within 3 residues of the CDR3 end, and the germline J gene fills in the rest. The CDR3 is 13 residues long. Germline V gene data show CDR1 as SQVTM and CDR2 as ANQGSEA. V was trimmed by 6 bases and J by 4 bases, leaving 16 bases between them. What was sequenced was peripheral blood mononuclear cells. The V call is TRBV29-1, the J call TRBJ2-7; a possible D gene is TRBD2 (6 bases). The source of this sequence is a person aged 18 to 75 in good health. The CDR3 DNA, read in part, is TGCAGCGTACTGGGGGGACTCAAATACGAG. This translates into CSVLGGLKYE. The full CDR3 protein reads CSVLGGLKYEQYF.